This record covers a single TCR beta chain. The entry originates in a study of blood T cell repertoires in COVID-19. In the study overall: Samples of COVID-19 (acute and convalescent) were obtained from the United States, Italy and Spain. In each case, the material was cDNA or gDNA derived from T cells, B-cell-depleted T cells, or PBMCs.

In the original processing: Reference gene primer amplification gave estimated nucleated cell counts. Sequencing was performed with immunoSEQ multiplex PCR; in TCRdb, only in-frame clones are kept and a portion is missing. V and J calls and clone size are those listed in that table; D and trimming were worked out from the DNA. The data show about 50,000 clones, under 85% seen once. Germline V gene sequence: CDR1 LNHDA, CDR2 SQIVND (reference sequence). Trimming at V came to 5 bases and at J to 4 bases, leaving 2 bases not matched to a gene. CDR3 length: 14 residues. The sequencing input was peripheral blood. The chain is built from TRBV19 and TRBJ2-2, with 9 bases identical to TRBD1. The origin of this receptor is a middle-aged man with acute or convalescent COVID-19. CDR3 protein: CASSRTGATGELFF. CDR3 sequence (DNA): TGTGCCAGTAGTCGGACAGGGGCCACCGGGGAGCTGTTTTTT.